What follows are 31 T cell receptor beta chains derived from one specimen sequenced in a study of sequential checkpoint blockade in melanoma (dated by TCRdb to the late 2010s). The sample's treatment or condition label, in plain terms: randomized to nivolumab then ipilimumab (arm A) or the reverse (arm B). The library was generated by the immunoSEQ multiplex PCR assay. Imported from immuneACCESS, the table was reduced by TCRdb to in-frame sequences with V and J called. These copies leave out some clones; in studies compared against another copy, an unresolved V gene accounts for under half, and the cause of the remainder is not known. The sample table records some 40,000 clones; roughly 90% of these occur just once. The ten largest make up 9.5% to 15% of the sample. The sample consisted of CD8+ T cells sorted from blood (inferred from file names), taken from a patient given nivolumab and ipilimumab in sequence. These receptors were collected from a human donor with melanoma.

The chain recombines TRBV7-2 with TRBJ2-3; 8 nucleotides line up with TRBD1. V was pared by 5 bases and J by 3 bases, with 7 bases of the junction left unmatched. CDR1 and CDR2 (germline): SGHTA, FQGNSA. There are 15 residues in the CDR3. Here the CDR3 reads CASSPTTGVTDTQYF. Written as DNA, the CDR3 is TGTGCCAGCAGCCCAACGACAGGGGTGACAGATACGCAGTATTTT.

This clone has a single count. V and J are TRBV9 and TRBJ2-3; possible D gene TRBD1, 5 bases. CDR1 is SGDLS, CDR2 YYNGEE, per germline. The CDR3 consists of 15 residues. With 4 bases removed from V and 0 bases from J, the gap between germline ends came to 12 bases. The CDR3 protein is CASSPDSESTDTQYF. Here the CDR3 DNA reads TGTGCCAGCAGCCCCGACAGCGAAAGCACAGATACGCAGTATTTT.

CDR3 protein: CASSQDSAGMDRTFTDTQYF. DNA for the CDR3: TGCGCCAGCAGCCAAGATAGTGCCGGAATGGACAGGACATTCACAGATACGCAGTATTTT. The chain couples TRBV4-3 to TRBJ2-3; 7 bases fit TRBD1. CDR3 size: 20 residues. The junction had 17 bases not matched to a gene; V was cut back by 0 bases and J by 2 bases. Germline V gives CDR1 LGHNA, CDR2 YSLEER.

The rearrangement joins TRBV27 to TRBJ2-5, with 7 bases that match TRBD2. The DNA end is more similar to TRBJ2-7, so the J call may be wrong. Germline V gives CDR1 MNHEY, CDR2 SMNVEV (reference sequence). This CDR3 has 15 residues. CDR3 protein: CASSLRSSGPYEQYF. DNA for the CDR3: TGTGCCAGCAGTTTAAGGTCTAGCGGACCCTACGAGCAGTACTTC.

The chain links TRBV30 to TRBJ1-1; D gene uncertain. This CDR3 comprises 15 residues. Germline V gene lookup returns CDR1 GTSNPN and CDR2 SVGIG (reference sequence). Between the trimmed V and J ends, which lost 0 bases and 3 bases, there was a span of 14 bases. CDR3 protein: CAWSVHWQVDTEAFF. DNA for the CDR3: TGTGCCTGGAGTGTACACTGGCAGGTGGACACTGAAGCTTTCTTT.

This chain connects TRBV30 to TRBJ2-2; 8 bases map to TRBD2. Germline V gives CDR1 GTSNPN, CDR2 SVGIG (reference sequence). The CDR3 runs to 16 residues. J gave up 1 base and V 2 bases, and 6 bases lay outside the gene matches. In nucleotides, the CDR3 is TGTGCCTGGAGTCTCGGGGCGGGAGGGAACACCGGGGAGCTGTTTTTT. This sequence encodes CAWSLGAGGNTGELFF.

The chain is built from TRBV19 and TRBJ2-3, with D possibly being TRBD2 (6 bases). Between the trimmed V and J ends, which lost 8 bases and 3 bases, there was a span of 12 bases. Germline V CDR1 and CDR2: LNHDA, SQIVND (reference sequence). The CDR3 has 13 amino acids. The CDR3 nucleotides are TGTGCCAGTTCGGGACTCGGGACAGATACGCAGTATTTT. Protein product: CASSGLGTDTQYF.

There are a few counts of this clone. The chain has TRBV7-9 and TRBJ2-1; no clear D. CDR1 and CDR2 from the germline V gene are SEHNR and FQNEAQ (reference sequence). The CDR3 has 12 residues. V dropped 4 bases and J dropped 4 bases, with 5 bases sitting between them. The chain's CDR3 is CASSSQYNEQFF. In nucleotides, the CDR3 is TGTGCCAGCAGCTCGCAGTACAATGAGCAGTTCTTC.

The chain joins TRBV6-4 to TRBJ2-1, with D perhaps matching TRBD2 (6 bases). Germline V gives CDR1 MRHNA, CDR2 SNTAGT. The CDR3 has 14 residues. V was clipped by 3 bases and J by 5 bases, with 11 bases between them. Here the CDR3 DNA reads TGTGCCAGCAGTGAAGGCGGGGCCCACAATGAGCAGTTCTTC. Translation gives CASSEGGAHNEQFF.

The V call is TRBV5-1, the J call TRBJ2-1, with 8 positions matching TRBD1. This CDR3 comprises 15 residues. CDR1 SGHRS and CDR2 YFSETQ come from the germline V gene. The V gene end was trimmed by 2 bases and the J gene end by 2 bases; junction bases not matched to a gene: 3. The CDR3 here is CASSLPQGAYNEQFF. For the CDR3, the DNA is TGCGCCAGCAGCTTACCACAGGGGGCCTACAATGAGCAGTTCTTC.

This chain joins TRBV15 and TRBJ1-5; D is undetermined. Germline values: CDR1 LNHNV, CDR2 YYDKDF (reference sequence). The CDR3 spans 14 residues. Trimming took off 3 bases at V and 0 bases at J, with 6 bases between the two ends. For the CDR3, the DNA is TGTGCCACCAGCAGTGGAGTTAGCAATCAGCCCCAGCATTTT. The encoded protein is CATSSGVSNQPQHF. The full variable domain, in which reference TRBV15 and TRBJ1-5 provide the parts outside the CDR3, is DAMVIQNPRYQVTQFGKPVTLSCSQTLNHNVMYWYQQKSSQAPKLLFHYYDKDFNNEADTPDNFQSRRPNTSFCFLDIRSPGLGDTAMYLCATSSGVSNQPQHFGDGTRLSIL.

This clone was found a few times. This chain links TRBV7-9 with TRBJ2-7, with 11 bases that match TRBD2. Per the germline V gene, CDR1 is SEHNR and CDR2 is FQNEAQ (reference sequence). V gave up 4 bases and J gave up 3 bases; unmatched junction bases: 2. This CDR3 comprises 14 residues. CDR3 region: CASSSGTSGYEQYV. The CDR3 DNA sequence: TGTGCCAGCAGCTCTGGGACTAGCGGCTACGAGCAGTACGTC.

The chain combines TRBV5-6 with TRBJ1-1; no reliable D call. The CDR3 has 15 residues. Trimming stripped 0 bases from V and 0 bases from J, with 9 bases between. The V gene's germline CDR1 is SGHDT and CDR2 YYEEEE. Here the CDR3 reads CASSLGRVMNTEAFF. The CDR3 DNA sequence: TGTGCCAGCAGCTTGGGCCGGGTGATGAACACTGAAGCTTTCTTT.

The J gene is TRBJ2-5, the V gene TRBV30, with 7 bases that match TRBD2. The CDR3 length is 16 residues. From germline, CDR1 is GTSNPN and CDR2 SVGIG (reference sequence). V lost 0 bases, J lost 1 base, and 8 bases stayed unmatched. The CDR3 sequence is CAWSVKVGGGQETQYF. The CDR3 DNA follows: TGTGCCTGGAGTGTAAAGGTTGGGGGGGGCCAAGAGACCCAGTACTTC.

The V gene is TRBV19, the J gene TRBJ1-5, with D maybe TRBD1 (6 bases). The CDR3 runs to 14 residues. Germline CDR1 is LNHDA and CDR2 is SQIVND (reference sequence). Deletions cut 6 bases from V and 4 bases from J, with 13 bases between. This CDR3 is CASSTGGTNQPQHF. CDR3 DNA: TGTGCCAGTAGCACGGGGGGGACAAATCAGCCCCAGCATTTT.

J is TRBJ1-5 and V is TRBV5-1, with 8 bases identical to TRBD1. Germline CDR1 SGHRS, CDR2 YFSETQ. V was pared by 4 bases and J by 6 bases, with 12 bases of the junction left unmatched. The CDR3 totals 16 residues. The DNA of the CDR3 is TGCGCCAGCAGCCTAACCCCGGACAGGGTGGGTCAGCCCCAGCATTTT. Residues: CASSLTPDRVGQPQHF.

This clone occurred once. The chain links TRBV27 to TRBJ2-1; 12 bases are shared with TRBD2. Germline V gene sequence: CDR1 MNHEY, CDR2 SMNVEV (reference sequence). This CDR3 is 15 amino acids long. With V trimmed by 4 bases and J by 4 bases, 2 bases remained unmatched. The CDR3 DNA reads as TGTGCCAGCAGTTCCGGACTAGCGGGATACAATGAGCAGTTCTTC. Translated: CASSSGLAGYNEQFF.

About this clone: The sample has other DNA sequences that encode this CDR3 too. The CDR3 is CASSATGVIYEQYF. DNA for the CDR3: TGTGCCAGCAGCGCGACAGGGGTCATCTACGAGCAGTACTTC. The genes are TRBV5-6 and TRBJ2-7, with TRBD1 matching 8 bases. V lost 4 bases, J lost 3 bases, and 6 bases stayed unmatched. This CDR3 region has 14 residues. The germline gives CDR1 SGHDT, CDR2 YYEEEE. The variable domain in full, with the rest retrieved from reference TRBV5-6 and TRBJ2-7, is DAGVTQSPTHLIKTRGQQVTLRCSPKSGHDTVSWYQQALGQGPQFIFQYYEEEERQRGNFPDRFSGHQFPNYSSELNVNALLLGDSALYLCASSATGVIYEQYFGPGTRLTVT.

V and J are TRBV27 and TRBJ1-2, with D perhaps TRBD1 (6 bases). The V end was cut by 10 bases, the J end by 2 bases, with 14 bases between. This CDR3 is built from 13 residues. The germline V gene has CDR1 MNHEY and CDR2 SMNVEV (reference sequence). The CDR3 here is CATKAGGNYGYTF. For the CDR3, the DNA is TGTGCCACCAAGGCGGGGGGCAACTATGGCTACACCTTC.

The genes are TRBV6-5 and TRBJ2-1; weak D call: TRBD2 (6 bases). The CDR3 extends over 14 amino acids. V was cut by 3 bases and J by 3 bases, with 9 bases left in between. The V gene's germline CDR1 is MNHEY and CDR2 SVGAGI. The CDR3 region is CASSYASVYNEQFF. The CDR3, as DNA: TGTGCCAGCAGTTATGCTAGCGTCTACAATGAGCAGTTCTTC.

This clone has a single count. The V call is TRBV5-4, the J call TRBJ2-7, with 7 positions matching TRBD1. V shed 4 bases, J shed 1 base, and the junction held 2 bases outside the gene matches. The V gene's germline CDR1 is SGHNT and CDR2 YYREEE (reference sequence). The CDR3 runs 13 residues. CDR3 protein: CASSTGQSYEQYV. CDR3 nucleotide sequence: TGTGCCAGCAGCACGGGACAGTCCTACGAGCAGTACGTC.

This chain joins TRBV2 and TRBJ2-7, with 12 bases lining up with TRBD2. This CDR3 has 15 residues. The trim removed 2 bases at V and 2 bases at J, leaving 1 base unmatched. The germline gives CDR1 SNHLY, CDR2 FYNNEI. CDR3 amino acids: CASSERLAGAYEQYF. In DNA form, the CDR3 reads TGTGCCAGCAGTGAACGACTAGCGGGAGCCTACGAGCAGTACTTC.

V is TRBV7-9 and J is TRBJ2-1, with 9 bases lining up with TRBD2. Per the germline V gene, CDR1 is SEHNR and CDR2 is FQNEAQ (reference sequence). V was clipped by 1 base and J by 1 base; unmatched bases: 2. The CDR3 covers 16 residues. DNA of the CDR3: TGTGCCAGCAGCTTAGGAGCGGGAGGATCCTACAATGAGCAGTTCTTC. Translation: CASSLGAGGSYNEQFF.

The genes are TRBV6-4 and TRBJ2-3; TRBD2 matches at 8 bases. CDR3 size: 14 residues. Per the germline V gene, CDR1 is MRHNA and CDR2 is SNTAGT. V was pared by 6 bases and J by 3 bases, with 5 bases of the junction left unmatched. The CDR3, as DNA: TGTGCCAGCAGCGAGGCTAGCGGGACAGATACGCAGTATTTT. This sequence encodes CASSEASGTDTQYF.

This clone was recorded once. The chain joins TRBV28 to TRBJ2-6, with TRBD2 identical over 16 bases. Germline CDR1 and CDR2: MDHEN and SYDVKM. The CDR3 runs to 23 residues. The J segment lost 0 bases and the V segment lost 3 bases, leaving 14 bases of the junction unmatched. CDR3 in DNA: TGTGCCAGCAGTTTTTTTCAACTTGGGACTAGCGGGAGGGCCTCCTCTGGGGCCAACGTCCTGACTTTC. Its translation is CASSFFQLGTSGRASSGANVLTF.

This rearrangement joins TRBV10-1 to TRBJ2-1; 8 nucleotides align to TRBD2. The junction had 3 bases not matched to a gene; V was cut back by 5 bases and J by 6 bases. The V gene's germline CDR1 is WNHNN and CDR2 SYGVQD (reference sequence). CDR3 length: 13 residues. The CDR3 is CASSTSGVNEQFF. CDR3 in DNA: TGCGCCAGCAGTACTAGCGGAGTCAATGAGCAGTTCTTC.

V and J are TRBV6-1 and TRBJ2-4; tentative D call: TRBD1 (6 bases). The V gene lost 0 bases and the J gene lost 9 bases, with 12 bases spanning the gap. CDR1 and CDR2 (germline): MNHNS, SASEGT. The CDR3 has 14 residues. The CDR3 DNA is TGTGCCAGCAGTGAAGCTCCAGGGGACGGCATTCAGTACTTC. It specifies CASSEAPGDGIQYF.

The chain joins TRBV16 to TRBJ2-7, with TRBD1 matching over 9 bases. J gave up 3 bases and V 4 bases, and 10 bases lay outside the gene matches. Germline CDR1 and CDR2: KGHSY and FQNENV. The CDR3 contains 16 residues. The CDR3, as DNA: TGTGCCAGCAGCCCACACCCCGGGACAGGGTACTACGAGCAGTACTTC. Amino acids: CASSPHPGTGYYEQYF.

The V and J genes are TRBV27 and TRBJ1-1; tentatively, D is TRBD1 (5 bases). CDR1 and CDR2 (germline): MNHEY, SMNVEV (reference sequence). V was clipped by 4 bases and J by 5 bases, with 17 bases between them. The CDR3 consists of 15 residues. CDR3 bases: TGTGCCAGCAGTTCCCCCCGCGGGGCTGGGACTGAAGCTTTCTTT. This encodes CASSSPRGAGTEAFF.

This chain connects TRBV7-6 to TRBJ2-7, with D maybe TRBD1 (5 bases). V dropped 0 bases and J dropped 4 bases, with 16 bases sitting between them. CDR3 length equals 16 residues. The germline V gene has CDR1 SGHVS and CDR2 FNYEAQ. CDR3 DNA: TGTGCCAGCAGCTTAGCAGTAGGTCAGGGCCTTTACGAGCAGTACTTC. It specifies CASSLAVGQGLYEQYF.

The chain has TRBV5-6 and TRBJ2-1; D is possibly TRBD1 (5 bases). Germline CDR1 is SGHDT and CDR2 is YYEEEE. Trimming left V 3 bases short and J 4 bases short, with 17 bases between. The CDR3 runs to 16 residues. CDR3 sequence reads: CASSSSWGREYNEQFF. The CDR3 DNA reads TGTGCCAGCAGCTCCAGTTGGGGCCGAGAGTACAATGAGCAGTTCTTC.